The clone carrying this T cell receptor beta chain occurred a few times. Germline-derived CDR1 and CDR2 are SGHTA and FQGNSA. V lost 7 bases and J 3 bases, leaving 16 bases between the germline ends. The CDR3 sequence is 14 residues long. The sample belongs to a study of blood T cells in healthy people across ages. PCR was performed a second time for about 6 to 12 cycles using a sample-barcoded 5' primer and a J-beta primer mix. MiXCR was run by TCRdb on the 5' RACE reads, yielding one entry per CDR3 protein. The table lists hundreds of thousands of distinct CDR3 sequences, approximately 25% of them singletons, with around 10% in the top ten. This sample was shared with a second study, whose subject was T cells of mothers and their children.

V gene TRBV7-2 combines with J gene TRBJ2-7; D perhaps matches TRBD1 (5 bases). Sequencing used blood. The sequence was collected from a boy between 10 and 17 years old in good health. The CDR3 protein is CASNLGQLGYEQYF. The CDR3, as DNA: TGTGCCAGCAATTTGGGGCAGCTAGGCTACGAGCAGTACTTC.